This is a list of T cell receptor beta chains from one sample in a study of T cell responses to AZD1222 COVID-19 vaccine. Assay: immunoSEQ multiplex PCR; the TCRdb copy retains only in-frame clones and omits some. This table holds 50,000 to 75,000 clones, roughly 87% found once. The specimen was peripheral blood, collected 28 days after the second AZD1222 dose. These receptor sequences come from an adult who received the AZD1222 COVID-19 vaccine. The conserved cysteine and the conserved F or W are not part of the CDR3 here. A D gene is named only where the DNA matches it firmly.

v_call	j_call	d_call	cdr3_aa
TRBV5-6	TRBJ2-1	.	ASSLLQNYNEQF
TRBV5-5	TRBJ2-2	TRBD2	ASSIRGDRTGELF
TRBV19	TRBJ1-5	.	ASSPVIKRGNQPQH
TRBV28	TRBJ2-7	TRBD1	ASSRTGYEQY
TRBV19	TRBJ2-5	TRBD2	ATHGRAEETQY
TRBV4-1	TRBJ1-1	.	ASSQDPAGDNTEAF
TRBV4-1	TRBJ2-1	TRBD1	ATTLRTGGYNEQF
TRBV7-9	TRBJ2-1	TRBD1	ASSPGQSYNEQF
TRBV11-3	TRBJ2-7	TRBD2	ASSQGPLAGGYEQY
TRBV4-3	TRBJ1-4	.	ASSQGKPTLEKLF
TRBV10-3	TRBJ2-7	.	AISESRIVFRDGPTYEQY
TRBV5-4	TRBJ1-4	.	ASSLQGGGYEKLF
TRBV5-1	TRBJ2-3	.	ASSLAGPGDTQY
TRBV25-1	TRBJ1-1	TRBD1	ASRTTGVYDTEAF
TRBV27	TRBJ2-1	.	ASRALGAGRDNEQF
TRBV3-1/TRBV3-2	TRBJ2-2	TRBD2	ASSLTTPNSGRRGTGELF
TRBV19	TRBJ1-2	TRBD1	ASSRLQGAQGGYT
TRBV4-1	TRBJ2-7	TRBD1	ASSQVGAGTGTYEQY
TRBV5-4	TRBJ1-5	TRBD1	ASSSGGSNQPQH
TRBV5-4	TRBJ2-1	.	ASSPGGSTRSNEQF
TRBV5-1	TRBJ2-1	TRBD2	ASSLSGTSGYNEQF
TRBV30	TRBJ1-5	TRBD1	AWSRGEYSNQPQH
TRBV2	TRBJ1-5	TRBD1	ASSVGTGSNQPQH
TRBV5-1	TRBJ2-7	.	ASSLVSGVHEQY
TRBV24-1	TRBJ2-3	TRBD2	ATSDLGAGAGGPTDTQY
TRBV28	TRBJ1-1	.	ASSIPDRNTEAF
TRBV27	TRBJ2-1	.	ASSFYNEQF
TRBV28	TRBJ1-5	.	ASSRHQPQH
TRBV28	TRBJ1-2	.	ASNRDSYGYT
TRBV9	TRBJ2-6	.	ASTQGGRANVLT
TRBV3-1/TRBV3-2	TRBJ1-5	.	ASSQDRSLTRNQPQH
TRBV7-6	TRBJ2-3	.	ASSSAGRSTDTQY